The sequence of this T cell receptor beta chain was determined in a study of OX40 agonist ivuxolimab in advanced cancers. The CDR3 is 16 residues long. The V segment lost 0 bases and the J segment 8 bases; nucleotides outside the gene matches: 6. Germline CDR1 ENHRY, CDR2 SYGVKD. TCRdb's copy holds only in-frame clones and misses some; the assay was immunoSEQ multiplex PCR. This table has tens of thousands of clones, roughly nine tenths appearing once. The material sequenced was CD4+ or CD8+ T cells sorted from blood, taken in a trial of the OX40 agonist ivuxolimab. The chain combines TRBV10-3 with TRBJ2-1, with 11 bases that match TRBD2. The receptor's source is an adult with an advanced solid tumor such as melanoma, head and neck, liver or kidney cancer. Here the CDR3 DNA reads TGTGCCATCAGTGAGTCTCTAGCGGGAGGTGGGTATGAGCAGTTCTTC. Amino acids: CAISESLAGGGYEQFF.